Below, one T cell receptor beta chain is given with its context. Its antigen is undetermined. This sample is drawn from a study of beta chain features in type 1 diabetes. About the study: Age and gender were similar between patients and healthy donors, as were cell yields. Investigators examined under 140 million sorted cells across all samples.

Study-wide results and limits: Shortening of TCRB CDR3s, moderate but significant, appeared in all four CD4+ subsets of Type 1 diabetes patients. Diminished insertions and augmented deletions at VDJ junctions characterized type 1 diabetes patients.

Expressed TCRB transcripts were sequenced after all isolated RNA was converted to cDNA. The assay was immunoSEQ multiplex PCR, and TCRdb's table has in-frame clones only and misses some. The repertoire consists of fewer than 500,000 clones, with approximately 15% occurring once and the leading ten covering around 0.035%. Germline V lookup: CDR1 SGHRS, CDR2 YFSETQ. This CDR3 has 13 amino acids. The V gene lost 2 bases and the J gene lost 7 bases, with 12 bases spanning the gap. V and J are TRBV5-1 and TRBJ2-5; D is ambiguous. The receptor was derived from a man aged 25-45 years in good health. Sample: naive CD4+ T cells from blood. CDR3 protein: CASSFGESGTQYF. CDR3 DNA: TGCGCCAGCAGCTTTGGAGAATCGGGGACCCAGTACTTC.